The 23 T cell receptor beta chains below come from one sample, sequenced in a study of tumor-infiltrating lymphocytes in primary liver carcinoma. Total RNA and DNA came together from roughly 20-30 mg of bulk tissue without cell sorting. With a constant-region primer, TCR beta cDNA was made from approximately 450 ng of total RNA. A slightly modified ARM-PCR protocol with three nested multiplex PCR rounds produced these TCR beta libraries. Both of the initial two PCR rounds ran for around 9 cycles and employed TRBV1-TRBV30 forward primers alongside a C-beta reverse primer. TCRdb re-called the multiplex PCR reads with MiXCR, one entry per CDR3 protein. This table holds more than 85,000 distinct CDR3 sequences, roughly 80% found once. The sequenced material came from liver tumor tissue from sampling region 3. Subset defined: tumor region T3, left-lateral pole. All receptors derive from a man aged 40-49 years with primary liver carcinoma and hepatitis B virus infection.

Comments on this clonotype: A read error may account for a junction end that differs from germline. This chain uses TRBV11-3 with TRBJ2-5, with 8 nucleotides matching TRBD2. CDR3 length: 17 amino acids. Germline CDR1 reads SGHNT; CDR2 reads YENEEA. The CDR3 here is CASGFGTSGSPLDTQYF. In DNA form, the CDR3 reads TGTGCCAGCGGCTTTGGGACCAGCGGGAGTCCTTTGGACACCCAGTACTTC. Full variable domain (remainder filled in from reference TRBV11-3 and TRBJ2-5): EAGVVQSPRYKIIEKKQPVAFWCNPISGHNTLYWYLQNLGQGPELLIRYENEEAVDDSQLPKDRFSAERLKGVDSTLKIQPAELGDSAVYLCASGFGTSGSPLDTQYFGPGTRLLVL.

On this clonotype itself: At one of its ends the junction is not consistent with the germline gene, which may arise from a read error. This rearrangement joins TRBV29-1 to TRBJ2-3; D might be TRBD2 (5 bases). The CDR3 runs 14 residues. Germline CDR1 and CDR2: SQVTM and ANQGSEA. The CDR3 loop is CSVGAVGARDTQYF. The CDR3 region has the DNA TGCAGCGTTGGAGCAGTGGGAGCGAGAGATACGCAGTACTTT.

The chain carries TRBV29-1 and TRBJ2-3; 10 bases map to TRBD1. Trimming removed 3 bases from V and 4 bases from J; junction bases left unmatched: 4. CDR3 length: 14 amino acids. Germline CDR1 SQVTM, CDR2 ANQGSEA. The CDR3 here is CSVDGTGDSDTQYF. Here the CDR3 DNA reads TGCAGCGTTGATGGGACAGGGGACTCAGATACGCAGTATTTT.

This clonotype showed up many times. The chain carries TRBV6-1 and TRBJ2-5; D may match TRBD1 or TRBD2 (5 bases each). Germline V gene lookup returns CDR1 MNHNS and CDR2 SASEGT. This CDR3 contains 15 residues. V was cut by 8 bases and J by 5 bases, with 21 bases left in between. DNA for the CDR3: TGTGCCAGCTGGGGCATGCGGGCTAAGGTGGAGACCCAGTACTTC. Translated, it gives CASWGMRAKVETQYF.

Remarks on this clonotype: A junction boundary mismatches the germline segment, possibly from a read error. The rearrangement links TRBV5-4 to TRBJ1-5; D unresolved. The germline gives CDR1 SGHNT, CDR2 YYREEE (reference sequence). CDR3 length equals 15 residues. CDR3: CASSHDGNSNQPQHF. CDR3 DNA sequence: TGTGCCAGCAGCCACGACGGAAATAGCAATCAGCCCCAACATTTT.

Concerning this clonotype: At one of its ends the junction is not consistent with the germline gene, which may arise from a read error. The rearrangement joins TRBV6-1 to TRBJ1-1; D is unresolved. This CDR3 contains 13 residues. CDR1 MNHNS and CDR2 SASEGT come from the germline V gene. DNA for the CDR3: TGTGCCAGCAGAAGAGTGTGGAATACTGGAGCTTTCTTT. It translates to CASRRVWNTGAFF.

About this clonotype itself: At one end, the junction sequence differs from germline, possibly due to a read error. The chain carries TRBV12-3 or TRBV12-4 and TRBJ2-1; a possible D gene is TRBD1 (5 bases). The CDR3 extends over 11 amino acids. This CDR3 reads CASSYRNEQFF. In nucleotides, the CDR3 is TGTGCCAGTAGTTACAGGAATGAGCAGTTCTTC.

This clonotype was recorded once. The chain links TRBV6-5 to TRBJ2-3; D remains ambiguous. V was trimmed by 7 bases and J by 8 bases, leaving 13 bases between them. The CDR3 is 12 residues long. Germline V CDR1 and CDR2: MNHEY, SVGAGI. The CDR3 loop is CASTEGAGTQYF. The DNA of the CDR3 is TGTGCCAGCACCGAAGGAGCCGGTACGCAGTATTTT.

The table lists this clonotype with a count of one. This is likely a read error, given that the CDR3 carries no conserved phenylalanine or tryptophan at its end. The limits of the CDR3 on the DNA are not certain, so only TCRdb's listed CDR3 is given. CDR3 residues: CASSYQGAYAEPFL. The chain has TRBV6-5 and TRBJ1-1; the table's D gene call, TRBD1, was not cross checked with the DNA. The CDR3 spans 14 amino acids, including both terminal residues. The germline CDR1 and CDR2 sequences are MNHEY and SVGAGI.

V is TRBV9 and J is TRBJ2-2; no reliable D call. Trimming stripped 4 bases from V and 0 bases from J, with 1 base between. The CDR3 length is 12 residues. Per the germline V gene, CDR1 is SGDLS and CDR2 is YYNGEE. This chain's CDR3 is CASSTNTGELFF. The DNA of the CDR3 is TGTGCCAGCAGCACGAACACCGGGGAGCTGTTTTTT.

This clonotype was recorded at least ten times. The J gene is TRBJ2-5, the V gene TRBV29-1; 10 bases align to TRBD1. Trimming at V came to 7 bases and at J to 1 base, leaving 12 bases not matched to a gene. This CDR3 region has 16 residues. Germline V lookup: CDR1 SQVTM, CDR2 ANQGSEA. CDR3: CSAAGGDRGPQETQYF. The CDR3 DNA follows: TGCAGCGCTGCCGGGGGGGACAGGGGCCCCCAAGAGACCCAGTACTTC.

As regards this clonotype: The germline gene is not matched at one end of the junction; a read error may be the cause. The V gene is TRBV10-3, the J gene TRBJ2-7; 8 nucleotides agree with TRBD2. Germline loops: CDR1 ENHRY, CDR2 SYGVKD. This CDR3 is built from 15 residues. The CDR3 here is CAICDRGAGVGEQYF. For the CDR3, the DNA is TGTGCCATCTGTGATCGGGGAGCGGGAGTAGGCGAGCAGTACTTC.

The rearrangement joins TRBV29-1 to TRBJ1-1, with D tentatively TRBD1 (6 bases). There are 14 residues in the CDR3. The germline V gene encodes CDR1 SQVTM and CDR2 ANQGSEA. The V end lost 4 bases, the J end lost 3 bases, and 15 bases lay between the germline ends. CDR3 loop: CSVVRETGDTEAFF. The CDR3 nucleotides are TGCAGCGTTGTAAGGGAGACAGGAGACACTGAAGCTTTCTTT.

On this clonotype: At one end, the junction sequence differs from germline, possibly due to a read error. The CDR3 loop reads CASSQANLNTEAFF. The DNA of the CDR3 is TGTGCTAGCAGCCAAGCAAATTTGAACACTGAAGCTTTCTTT. The rearrangement links TRBV14 to TRBJ1-1; no firm D call. The CDR3 totals 14 residues. CDR1 is SGHDN, CDR2 FVKESK, per germline.

Regarding this clonotype: The junction departs from germline at one end; a sequencing error may be responsible. The chain links TRBV11-2 to TRBJ1-1; possible D gene TRBD1, 6 bases. Germline CDR1 SGHAT, CDR2 FQNNGV. The CDR3 loop spans 15 amino acids. The CDR3 DNA sequence: TGTGCCGGCAGCTTCGGGGGGAGTCGGGACACTGAAGCTCTTTTT. It is translated as CAGSFGGSRDTEALF.

This sequence joins TRBV5-4 and TRBJ2-5; 9 bases agree with TRBD2. The CDR3 length is 15 residues. CDR1 and CDR2 (germline): SGHNT, YYREEE (reference sequence). With V trimmed by 6 bases and J by 2 bases, 8 bases remained unmatched. The CDR3 coding sequence is TGTGCCAGCAACTGGGGGACTAGCAGACAAGAGACCCAGTACTTC. Translation gives CASNWGTSRQETQYF.

The chain links TRBV5-5 to TRBJ2-1, with 11 nucleotides matching TRBD2. V lost 3 bases and J lost 13; bases outside the gene matches: 15. Looked up from germline, CDR1 is SGHKS and CDR2 is YYEKEE (reference sequence). This CDR3 has 16 amino acids. The CDR3 sequence is CASSSLGTSGGKEQFF. The CDR3 DNA follows: TGTGCCAGCAGCTCCTTAGGGACTAGCGGCGGGAAGGAACAGTTCTTC.

This clonotype was counted at least ten times. The chain carries TRBV5-5 and TRBJ2-3; no definite D call. V shed 3 bases and J shed 6 bases, with 5 bases lying between them. CDR3 length: 11 residues. Germline lookup yields CDR1 SGHKS and CDR2 YYEKEE (reference sequence). The chain's CDR3 is CASSYGDTQYF. In DNA form, the CDR3 reads TGTGCCAGCAGCTATGGGGATACGCAGTATTTT.

In this sample, this clonotype turned up a few times. Given a much more abundant clone one base away, this may be a read error. The chain is built from TRBV7-9 and TRBJ2-1, with 7 nucleotides matching TRBD1. The V gene's germline CDR1 is SEHNR and CDR2 FQNEAQ (reference sequence). The CDR3 sequence is 14 residues long. CDR3 residues: CVSSSGGRDNEQFF. DNA of the CDR3: TGTGTCAGCAGCTCAGGGGGACGGGACAATGAGCAGTTCTTC.

J is TRBJ2-3 and V is TRBV6-5, with D tentatively TRBD2 (6 bases). Per the germline V gene, CDR1 is MNHEY and CDR2 is SVGAGI. The CDR3 contains 12 residues. V was clipped by 9 bases and J by 7 bases, with 14 bases between them. The chain's CDR3 is CASTGGANTQYF. The CDR3 nucleotides read TGTGCCAGTACCGGGGGAGCCAATACGCAGTATTTT.

A word on this clonotype: One end of the junction varies from germline; a read error may be responsible. In DNA form, the CDR3 reads TGTCCCAGCAGCATTCTGGGGAGCGGGAGGGGAAATGAGCAGTTCTTC. Its protein is CPSSILGSGRGNEQFF. V and J are TRBV12-3 or TRBV12-4 and TRBJ2-1; 10 bases match TRBD2. The CDR3 covers 16 residues.

V usage is TRBV5-1 and J usage is TRBJ1-2; perhaps TRBD1 as D (6 bases). Trimming removed 4 bases at V and 10 bases at J, with 20 bases between. This CDR3 has 14 residues. Germline V gene data show CDR1 as SGHRS and CDR2 as YFSETQ. The DNA of the CDR3 is TGCGCCAGCAGCCCTTGGACGGGGGGCGATGACTACACCTTC. This codes for CASSPWTGGDDYTF.

This clonotype was counted a single time. The chain is built from TRBV6-2 or TRBV6-3 and TRBJ1-2; D might be TRBD1 (6 bases). Germline assignment: CDR1 MNHEY and CDR2 SVGEGT. This CDR3 is built from 16 residues. Trimming shortened V by 8 bases and J by 8 bases, and 27 bases separated the two germline ends. CDR3 loop: CASAFFPDSLLLGYTF. The CDR3 bases are TGTGCCAGCGCTTTCTTCCCGGACAGTCTTCTATTAGGCTACACCTTC.